This T cell receptor (beta chain) comes out of a study of T cell responses to AZD1222 COVID-19 vaccine. The wider study: Second-dose schedules of about 4 or about 12 weeks were combined. Notes on the study in general: Seropositivity was recorded at baseline in only a handful of AZD1222 recipients. Unmutated regions of variants are reportedly targeted by nearly half of spike-specific TCRs. It should be noted that donors were predominantly white British and more often female, and clonal diversity was possibly underestimated.

The method was immunoSEQ multiplex PCR; TCRdb's version includes in-frame clones alone and lacks a portion of them. The table lists 90,000 to 150,000 clones, 91% of them singletons, with roughly 5.4% in the top ten. Turning to this clone: Its antigen remains unknown.

V lost 2 bases and J lost 4, with 17 bases in between. The CDR3 consists of 16 residues. The germline CDR1 and CDR2 sequences are SNHLY and FYNNEI. V gene TRBV2 combines with J gene TRBJ1-1; weak D call: TRBD1 (5 bases). The receptor comes from an adult in good health. This material consisted of peripheral blood, taken on day 0 of AZD1222 vaccination. CDR3 residues: CASSETPARRGTEAFF. In nucleotides, the CDR3 is TGTGCCAGCAGTGAAACCCCCGCCCGTAGGGGCACTGAAGCTTTCTTT. The whole variable domain, remainder taken from reference TRBV2 and TRBJ1-1, is EPEVTQTPSHQVTQMGQEVILRCVPISNHLYFYWYRQILGQKVEFLVSFYNNEISEKSEIFDDQFSVERPDGSNFTLKIRSTKLEDSAMYFCASSETPARRGTEAFFGQGTRLTVV.